This is a list of T cell receptor beta chains from one sample in a study of response to subunit inactivated influenza vaccine. A single record per CDR3 protein comes from TCRdb applying MiXCR to the RT-PCR reads. This sample yields about 180,000 distinct CDR3 sequences, of which about 10% are seen a single time; about a third belongs to the top ten. Sequenced here: CD8+ T cells sorted from PBMCs, sampled less than 30 months after vaccination. The receptors shown here come from a man between 50 and 70 years old who received an inactivated influenza vaccine. The CDR3 runs from the conserved cysteine through the conserved F or W. The order of the fields is clone size, D gene, V gene, J gene, CDR3 protein, CDR3 DNA. The D gene is left open where the match is weak. Size values are once, few and many counts, or a class for expanded clones, and some rows have none.

many	TRBD2	TRBV28	TRBJ2-7	CASSLPLTTSGRSSYEQYF	TGTGCCAGCAGTTTACCCCTCACGACTAGCGGGAGGTCCTCCTACGAGCAGTACTTC
few	TRBD1	TRBV20-1	TRBJ2-7	CSARGQLTSYEQYF	TGCAGTGCTAGGGGACAGCTTACTTCCTACGAGCAGTACTTC
few	.	TRBV7-9	TRBJ2-1	CASSWRGDGEQFF	TGTGCCAGCAGCTGGAGAGGGGACGGCGAGCAGTTCTTC
few	TRBD2	TRBV29-1	TRBJ2-5	CSVEEAAGGHQETQYF	TGCAGCGTTGAAGAGGCCGCGGGGGGTCACCAAGAGACCCAGTACTTC
.	.	TRBV7-9	TRBJ2-7	CASSLEATGTYEQYF	TGTGCCAGCAGCTTAGAAGCAACAGGGACCTACGAGCAGTACTTC
many	TRBD1	TRBV7-2	TRBJ2-5	CASSTWTGETQYF	TGTGCCAGCAGCACATGGACAGGAGAGACCCAGTACTTC
.	.	TRBV27	TRBJ2-5	CASSLEAAVKTQYF	TGTGCCAGCAGTTTAGAGGCCGCTGTAAAGACCCAGTACTTC
large	TRBD2	TRBV4-2	TRBJ2-3	CASSRPPSGRARDTQYF	TGTGCCAGCAGCCGCCCCCCCAGCGGGAGGGCCAGGGATACGCAGTATTTT
few	.	TRBV11-2	TRBJ2-5	CASSFLRTAQETQYF	TGTGCCAGCAGCTTCCTCCGGACAGCCCAAGAGACCCAGTACTTC
few	TRBD2	TRBV20-1	TRBJ2-1	CSAPSLAGGNYNEQFF	TGCAGTGCTCCCTCCCTAGCGGGAGGGAACTACAATGAGCAGTTCTTC
few	.	TRBV4-3	TRBJ1-2	CASSQGVRERTTYGYTF	TGCGCCAGCAGCCAAGGGGTTCGGGAACGGACTACCTATGGCTACACCTTC
few	TRBD1	TRBV6-1	TRBJ2-7	CASSESLGTGVNEQYF	TGTGCCAGCAGTGAAAGCCTGGGGACAGGGGTCAACGAGCAGTACTTC
.	.	TRBV28	TRBJ2-1	CASSPLQYDEQFF	TGTGCCAGCAGTCCCCTACAGTACGATGAGCAGTTCTTC
few	.	TRBV4-3	TRBJ1-3	CASSQDLPHDGGNTIYF	TGCGCCAGCAGCCAAGACCTGCCGCATGACGGTGGAAACACCATATATTTT
few	.	TRBV6-2/TRBV6-3	TRBJ2-6	CASSYNRGSGANVLTF	TGTGCCAGCAGTTACAATAGGGGGTCTGGGGCCAACGTCCTGACTTTC
.	.	TRBV20-1	TRBJ1-4	CSARGLGFGEKLFF	TGCAGTGCTAGGGGTTTGGGGTTTGGAGAAAAACTGTTTTTT
few	.	TRBV4-3	TRBJ1-1	CASSQDLSDTEAFF	TGCGCCAGCAGCCAAGATCTATCAGACACTGAAGCTTTCTTT
.	.	TRBV29-1	TRBJ2-2	CSVEAAGELFF	TGCAGCGTTGAGGCGGCCGGGGAGCTGTTTTTT
few	.	TRBV10-2	TRBJ2-3	CASSESTRTDTQYF	TGCGCCAGCAGTGAGTCTACTCGCACAGATACGCAGTATTTT
few	.	TRBV4-2	TRBJ2-3	CASSPWSGTGTDTQYF	TGTGCCAGCAGCCCGTGGTCCGGAACGGGCACAGATACGCAGTATTTT
many	.	TRBV7-2	TRBJ2-5	CASSFGIRVETQYF	TGTGCCAGCAGCTTTGGTATTAGGGTGGAGACCCAGTACTTC
few	.	TRBV7-8	TRBJ1-3	CASSLGGFNTIYF	TGTGCCAGCAGCTTAGGGGGATTTAACACCATATATTTT
.	.	TRBV6-1	TRBJ2-5	CASSPVRVQETQYF	TGTGCCAGCAGTCCCGTTCGGGTGCAAGAGACCCAGTACTTC
.	.	TRBV5-1	TRBJ1-1	CASRGSSVEAFF	TGCGCCAGCAGAGGTTCTTCGGTTGAAGCTTTCTTT
few	.	TRBV2	TRBJ1-5	CASSDRGGQPQHF	TGTGCCAGCAGTGATAGGGGTGGTCAGCCCCAGCATTTT
.	.	TRBV20-1	TRBJ2-1	CSARDVALPGASEQFF	TGCAGTGCTAGAGATGTGGCACTTCCCGGGGCCAGTGAGCAGTTCTTC
.	TRBD2	TRBV23-1	TRBJ2-5	CASSQSGGSPSETQYF	TGCGCCAGCAGCCAATCCGGCGGGAGTCCCTCGGAGACCCAGTACTTC
.	.	TRBV2	TRBJ2-5	CASSDGVQETQYF	TGTGCCAGCAGTGATGGGGTCCAAGAGACCCAGTACTTC
many	.	TRBV29-1	TRBJ1-1	CSVGTTDGFKGVEAFF	TGCAGCGTTGGAACAACGGACGGATTTAAAGGTGTTGAAGCTTTCTTT
medium-sized	.	TRBV9	TRBJ2-2	CASSVELSGELFF	TGTGCCAGCAGCGTAGAACTGTCAGGGGAGCTGTTTTTT
many	TRBD1	TRBV29-1	TRBJ2-7	CSVESVGQGTYEQYF	TGCAGCGTTGAATCGGTGGGACAGGGGACCTACGAGCAGTACTTC
few	.	TRBV5-6	TRBJ2-1	CASSLVAYNEQFF	TGTGCCAGCAGCTTGGTGGCCTACAATGAGCAGTTCTTC
few	.	TRBV28	TRBJ2-1	CASSLGTGTDEEQFF	.
.	.	TRBV12-3/TRBV12-4	TRBJ2-3	CASSSPEINPTDTQYF	TGTGCCAGCAGTTCCCCGGAGATAAACCCGACAGATACGCAGTATTTT
many	.	TRBV12-3/TRBV12-4	TRBJ2-4	CASSLDGLAKNIQYF	TGTGCCAGCAGTTTGGACGGTTTAGCCAAAAACATTCAGTACTTC
few	TRBD2	TRBV7-9	TRBJ2-7	CASSWTSGRYPLRQYF	TGTGCCAGCAGCTGGACTAGCGGGAGGTACCCCCTGAGGCAGTACTTC
.	TRBD2	TRBV14	TRBJ2-2	CASSRVAGETGELFF	TGTGCCAGCAGCCGAGTAGCGGGAGAGACCGGGGAGCTGTTTTTT
.	TRBD1	TRBV4-3	TRBJ2-7	CASSQDHRGVYEQYF	TGCGCCAGCAGCCAAGATCACAGGGGCGTTTACGAGCAGTACTTC